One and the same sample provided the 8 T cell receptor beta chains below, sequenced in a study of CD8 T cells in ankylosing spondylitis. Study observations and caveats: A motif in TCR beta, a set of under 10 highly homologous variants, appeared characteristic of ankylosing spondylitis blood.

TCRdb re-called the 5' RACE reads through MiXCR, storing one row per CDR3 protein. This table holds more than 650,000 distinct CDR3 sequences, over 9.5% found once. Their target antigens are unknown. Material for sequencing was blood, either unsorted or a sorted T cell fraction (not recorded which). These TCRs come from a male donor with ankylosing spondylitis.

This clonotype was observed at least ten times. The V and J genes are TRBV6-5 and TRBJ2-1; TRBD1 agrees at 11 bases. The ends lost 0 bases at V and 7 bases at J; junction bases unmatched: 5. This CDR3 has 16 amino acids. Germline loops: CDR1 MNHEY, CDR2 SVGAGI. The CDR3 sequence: CASSYSWTGGVNEQFF. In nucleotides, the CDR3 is TGTGCCAGCAGTTACTCTTGGACAGGGGGCGTGAATGAGCAGTTCTTC.

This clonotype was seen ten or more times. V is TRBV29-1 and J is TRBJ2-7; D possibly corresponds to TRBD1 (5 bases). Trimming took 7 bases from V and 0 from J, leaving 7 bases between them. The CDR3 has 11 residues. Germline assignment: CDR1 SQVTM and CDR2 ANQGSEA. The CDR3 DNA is TGCAGCGCAGACAGCTCCTACGAGCAGTACTTC. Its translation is CSADSSYEQYF.

In DNA form, the CDR3 reads TGTGCCAGCAGTATGCAGACAAACCTGAACACTGAAGCTTTCTTT. Its translation is CASSMQTNLNTEAFF. The chain joins TRBV6-1 to TRBJ1-1, with D hard to call. The CDR3 loop spans 15 amino acids. The V gene lost 5 bases and the J gene lost 0 bases, with 13 bases spanning the gap. CDR1 MNHNS and CDR2 SASEGT come from the germline V gene.

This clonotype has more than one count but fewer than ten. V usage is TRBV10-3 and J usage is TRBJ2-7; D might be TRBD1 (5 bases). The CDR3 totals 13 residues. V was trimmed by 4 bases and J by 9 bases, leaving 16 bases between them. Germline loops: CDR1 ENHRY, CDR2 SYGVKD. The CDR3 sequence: CAISGSSTQVQYF. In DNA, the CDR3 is TGTGCCATCAGTGGGTCTTCAACACAGGTGCAGTACTTC.

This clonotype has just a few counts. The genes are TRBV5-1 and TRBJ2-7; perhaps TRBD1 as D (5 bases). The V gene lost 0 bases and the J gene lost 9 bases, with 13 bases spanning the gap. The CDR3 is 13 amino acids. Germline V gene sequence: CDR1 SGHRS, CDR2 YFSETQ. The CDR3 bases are TGCGCCAGCAGCTTGGCCGGCACTACAGGGCAGTACTTC. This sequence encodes CASSLAGTTGQYF.

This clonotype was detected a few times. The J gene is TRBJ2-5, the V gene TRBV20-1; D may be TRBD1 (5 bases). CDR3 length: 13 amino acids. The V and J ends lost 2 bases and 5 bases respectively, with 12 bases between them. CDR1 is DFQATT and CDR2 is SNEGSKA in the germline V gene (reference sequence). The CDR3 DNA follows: TGCAGTGCTAGATTTTGGGGCCGGGAGACCCAGTACTTC. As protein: CSARFWGRETQYF.

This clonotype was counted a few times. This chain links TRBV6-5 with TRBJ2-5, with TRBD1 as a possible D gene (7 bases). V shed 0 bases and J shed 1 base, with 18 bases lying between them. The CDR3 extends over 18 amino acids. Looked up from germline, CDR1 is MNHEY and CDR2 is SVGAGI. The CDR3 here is CASSYSKLTGTSQETQYF. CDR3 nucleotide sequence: TGTGCCAGCAGTTACTCGAAACTGACAGGGACTTCCCAAGAGACCCAGTACTTC.

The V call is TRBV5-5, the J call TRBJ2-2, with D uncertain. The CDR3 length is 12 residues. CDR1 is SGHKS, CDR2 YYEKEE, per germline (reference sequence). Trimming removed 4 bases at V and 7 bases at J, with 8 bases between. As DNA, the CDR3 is TGTGCCAGCAGCCGGGTTATCGGGGAGCTGTTTTTT. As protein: CASSRVIGELFF.